The 24 T cell receptor beta chains presented below share a single source sample, sequenced in a study of radiotherapy plus CTLA-4 blockade in lung cancer. TCRdb keeps only in-frame clones here, not all; method: immunoSEQ multiplex PCR. The sample lists 62,000 or so clones; around 80% were seen once. The sequencing here drew on peripheral blood, taken from a patient treated with radiotherapy plus ipilimumab. The source of these receptors is a human donor with non-small cell lung cancer who had a complete response to radiotherapy plus ipilimumab.

The chain links TRBV5-1 to TRBJ1-3; D ambiguous. Trimming left V 4 bases short and J 0 bases short, with 8 bases between. The CDR3 totals 14 residues. CDR1 is SGHRS and CDR2 is YFSETQ in the germline V gene. The CDR3 loop reads CASSDTSSGNTIYF. CDR3 DNA: TGCGCCAGCAGCGACACGAGCTCTGGAAACACCATATATTTT.

The CDR3 here is CASTPGTENTEAFF. The CDR3 DNA is TGTGCCAGTACACCCGGGACCGAGAACACTGAAGCTTTCTTT. This rearrangement joins TRBV25-1 to TRBJ1-1; D is perhaps TRBD1 (5 bases). Germline V gives CDR1 MGHDK, CDR2 SYGVNS. The CDR3 extends over 14 amino acids. Trimming took off 9 bases at V and 1 base at J, with 15 bases between the two ends.

This clone showed up just a few times. The CDR3 DNA follows: TGTGCCAGCAGCGTAAGCGGGGCCGCGAACACCGGGGAGCTGTTTTTT. It codes for CASSVSGAANTGELFF. V is TRBV9 and J is TRBJ2-2, with 7 bases matching TRBD2. The CDR3 is made up of 16 amino acids. Germline trimming cut 1 base from V and 0 bases from J; bases unmatched to any gene: 3. Per the germline V gene, CDR1 is SGDLS and CDR2 is YYNGEE.

This clone appeared a few times. The J gene is TRBJ1-6, the V gene TRBV6-4; D uncertain. The CDR3 has 14 residues. The germline V gene encodes CDR1 MRHNA and CDR2 SNTAGT. Trimming removed 4 bases at V and 7 bases at J, with 11 bases between. The CDR3 nucleotides are TGTGCCAGCAGTGCCGGTGACCTGAATTCACCCCTCCACTTT. Translating gives CASSAGDLNSPLHF.

J is TRBJ2-2 and V is TRBV19; the D is unclear. The V and J ends lost 9 bases and 6 bases respectively, with 11 bases between them. CDR3 length: 12 residues. CDR1 LNHDA and CDR2 SQIVND come from the germline V gene (reference sequence). CDR3 residues: CASRLWAGELFF. The CDR3, as DNA: TGTGCCAGCCGCCTTTGGGCCGGGGAGCTGTTTTTT.

The chain links TRBV7-9 to TRBJ1-5; D remains ambiguous. The ends were cut back, 1 base at V and 7 bases at J, with 8 bases in the middle. The CDR3 length is 13 residues. In germline, CDR1 is SEHNR, CDR2 FQNEAQ (reference sequence). The CDR3 bases are TGTGCCAGCAGCTTAGAGCGGAGCCAGCCCCAGCATTTT. This encodes CASSLERSQPQHF.

This sequence joins TRBV6-1 and TRBJ2-7; perhaps TRBD1 as D (6 bases). The CDR3 consists of 15 residues. Looked up from germline, CDR1 is MNHNS and CDR2 is SASEGT. Between the trimmed V and J ends, which lost 6 bases and 1 base, there was a span of 16 bases. The CDR3 DNA follows: TGTGCCAGCAGGAGGGCCCGGGACATTTCCTACGAGCAGTACTTC. Translated: CASRRARDISYEQYF.

The rearrangement links TRBV11-3 to TRBJ1-4; 7 bases match TRBD1. Germline V lookup: CDR1 SGHNT, CDR2 YENEEA. This CDR3 has 13 amino acids. After removal of 5 bases from V and 7 bases from J, the junction contained 4 bases not matched to a gene. CDR3 sequence (DNA): TGTGCCAGCAGCCGACAGGGAGGTGAAAAACTGTTTTTT. Its protein product is CASSRQGGEKLFF.

This rearrangement joins TRBV29-1 to TRBJ2-3; D unresolved. CDR1 SQVTM and CDR2 ANQGSEA come from the germline V gene. The CDR3 consists of 13 residues. Trimming removed 4 bases from V and 0 bases from J, with 8 bases in between. CDR3 region: CSVVAASTDTQYF. The DNA of the CDR3 is TGCAGCGTTGTGGCAGCTAGCACAGATACGCAGTATTTT.

CDR3 coding DNA: TGTGCCAGCAGCTTCCGGGACAGGGCCAATTCACCCCTCCACTTT. Its protein product is CASSFRDRANSPLHF. The J gene is TRBJ1-6, the V gene TRBV5-6, with 9 bases identical to TRBD1. Germline V gene data show CDR1 as SGHDT and CDR2 as YYEEEE. The CDR3 spans 15 residues. J was trimmed by 7 bases and V by 2 bases; bases with no gene match: 4.

Written as DNA, the CDR3 is TGTGCCAGCAGTTACGGGCATTCGACAGATACGCAGTATTTT. Its protein is CASSYGHSTDTQYF. This chain connects TRBV6-5 to TRBJ2-3; the D is unclear. V was clipped by 2 bases and J by 3 bases, with 9 bases between them. CDR1 and CDR2 (germline): MNHEY, SVGAGI. The CDR3 length is 14 residues.

The V call is TRBV11-2, the J call TRBJ2-5; tentatively, D is TRBD1 or TRBD2 (5 bases each). The CDR3 totals 17 residues. Germline lookup yields CDR1 SGHAT and CDR2 FQNNGV. Trimming cost V 5 bases and J 4 bases, with 23 bases left between them. Here the CDR3 reads CASSQPLGVQEVETQYF. The CDR3 DNA follows: TGTGCCAGCAGCCAACCTTTAGGGGTTCAGGAGGTAGAGACCCAGTACTTC.

The rearrangement joins TRBV9 to TRBJ2-5; D unresolved. Trimming stripped 0 bases from V and 3 bases from J, with 3 bases between. Germline CDR1 SGDLS, CDR2 YYNGEE. The CDR3 has 12 amino acids. The CDR3 DNA reads as TGTGCCAGCAGCGTAGACGAAGAGACCCAGTACTTC. Its translation: CASSVDEETQYF.

The V and J genes are TRBV29-1 and TRBJ1-2, with TRBD1 matching over 12 bases. The CDR3 is 13 residues long. V gave up 6 bases and J gave up 5 bases; unmatched junction bases: 4. Germline CDR1 SQVTM, CDR2 ANQGSEA. The CDR3 sequence: CSVGGQGAYGYTF. The CDR3 DNA reads TGCAGCGTCGGGGGACAGGGGGCATATGGCTACACCTTC.

This clone was observed a handful of times. The rearrangement joins TRBV7-9 to TRBJ1-1, with 7 positions matching TRBD1. Trimming cost V 5 bases and J 10 bases; bases outside gene matches: 10. CDR3 size: 13 residues. Germline values: CDR1 SEHNR, CDR2 FQNEAQ (reference sequence). The CDR3 sequence is CASSETGLVVAFF. CDR3 sequence (DNA): TGTGCCAGCAGCGAGACAGGGTTGGTTGTAGCTTTCTTT. The full variable domain, its missing parts supplied by reference TRBV7-9 and TRBJ1-1, is DTGVSQNPRHKITKRGQNVTFRCDPISEHNRLYWYRQTLGQGPEFLTYFQNEAQLEKSRLLSDRFSAERPKGSFSTLEIQRTEQGDSAMYLCASSETGLVVAFFGQGTRLTVV.

Written as DNA, the CDR3 is TGCGCCAGCAGCCGGATCGACAACCCGAACACCGGGGAGCTGTTTTTT. This codes for CASSRIDNPNTGELFF. The chain uses TRBV4-1 and TRBJ2-2; D remains unclear. V lost 4 bases and J lost 0, with 12 bases in between. Germline values: CDR1 MGHRA, CDR2 YSYEKL. CDR3 length equals 16 residues.

This chain connects TRBV7-9 to TRBJ2-2; no reliable D call. CDR1 is SEHNR, CDR2 FQNEAQ, per germline (reference sequence). The CDR3 totals 16 residues. V lost 3 bases to trimming and J lost 0 bases, with 11 bases between them. In DNA, the CDR3 is TGTGCCAGCAGCTTGGGTGGGCTCACGAACACCGGGGAGCTGTTTTTT. Its translation: CASSLGGLTNTGELFF.

The rearrangement joins TRBV11-2 to TRBJ1-2; 9 nucleotides agree with TRBD1. V lost 5 bases, J lost 6 bases, and 10 bases stayed unmatched. The V gene's germline CDR1 is SGHAT and CDR2 FQNNGV. This CDR3 region has 15 residues. Here the CDR3 DNA reads TGTGCCAGCAGCACTTATATGACAGGGGGGCATGGCTACACCTTC. This sequence encodes CASSTYMTGGHGYTF.

The chain links TRBV7-9 to TRBJ2-7; 11 bases agree with TRBD1. The CDR3 runs 13 residues. The V and J ends lost 6 bases and 5 bases, in that order; junction bases with no gene match: 3. CDR1 is SEHNR, CDR2 FQNEAQ, per germline (reference sequence). The DNA of the CDR3 is TGTGCCAGCAGTTGGACAGGGGGCGACGAGCAGTACGTC. Encoded protein: CASSWTGGDEQYV.

The rearrangement links TRBV4-3 to TRBJ2-5; TRBD2 matches 9 bases. CDR3 length: 18 residues. Germline assignment: CDR1 LGHNA and CDR2 YSLEER. J lost 5 bases, V lost 0 bases, and 13 bases had no gene match. CDR3: CASSQEIGGGAGGETQYF. The CDR3 nucleotides read TGCGCCAGCAGCCAAGAGATTGGCGGGGGGGCGGGAGGTGAGACCCAGTACTTC.

CDR3 sequence reads: CASSLGRAGGLYEQYF. For the CDR3, the DNA is TGTGCCAGCAGCTTAGGTAGAGCGGGGGGTCTCTACGAGCAGTACTTC. This chain connects TRBV7-8 to TRBJ2-7, with 9 bases lining up with TRBD2. The CDR3 extends over 16 amino acids. Germline V gene lookup returns CDR1 SGHVS and CDR2 FQNEAQ. J gave up 3 bases and V 1 base, and 7 bases lay outside the gene matches.

This chain uses TRBV9 with TRBJ2-1; a weak D match, TRBD2 (6 bases). CDR1 and CDR2 (germline): SGDLS, YYNGEE. This CDR3 spans 13 amino acids. With 2 bases removed from V and 7 bases from J, the gap between germline ends came to 10 bases. CDR3 loop: CASSVRLGNEQFF. The CDR3 DNA reads TGTGCCAGCAGCGTCCGACTAGGAAATGAGCAGTTCTTC. The variable domain in full, with the rest retrieved from reference TRBV9 and TRBJ2-1, is DSGVTQTPKHLITATGQRVTLRCSPRSGDLSVYWYQQSLDQGLQFLIQYYNGEERAKGNILERFSAQQFPDLHSELNLSSLELGDSALYFCASSVRLGNEQFFGPGTRLTVL.

V is TRBV27 and J is TRBJ1-6, with a tentative D call TRBD1 (6 bases). Trimming stripped 3 bases from V and 7 bases from J, with 7 bases between. CDR1 and CDR2 (germline): MNHEY, SMNVEV (reference sequence). The CDR3 covers 13 residues. The CDR3: CASSFQGNSPLHF. CDR3 in DNA: TGTGCCAGCAGTTTCCAGGGGAATTCACCCCTCCACTTT.

This clone came up a few times. This chain uses TRBV7-2 with TRBJ1-3; tentatively, D is TRBD1 (6 bases). The CDR3 sequence is 15 residues long. The V end lost 5 bases, the J end lost 0 bases, and 11 bases lay between the germline ends. Germline lookup yields CDR1 SGHTA and CDR2 FQGNSA. This CDR3 reads CASSPWGASGNTIYF. In DNA, the CDR3 is TGTGCCAGCAGCCCCTGGGGGGCCTCTGGAAACACCATATATTTT.